This section outlines one TCR beta chain sequence together with its context. An end of the junction differs from the germline gene, which may be a read error. The library came from three nested PCR rounds adapted from ARM-PCR protocols. MiXCR, run by TCRdb on the multiplex PCR reads, gives a single entry per CDR3 protein. The table records 76,000 or so distinct CDR3 sequences, around 70% of them present only once. RNA was extracted from bulk tissue without any cell sorting. The CDR3 covers 15 residues. The germline CDR1 and CDR2 sequences are MNHNY and SVGAGI (reference sequence). This sample was taken from a study of tumor and adjacent non-tumor tissue in lung cancer.

Sequencing input: lung tumor tissue. The TCR comes from a woman between 70 and 85 years old with non-small cell lung cancer. The V gene is TRBV6-6, the J gene TRBJ1-6; 10 positions agree with TRBD1. For the CDR3, the DNA is TGTGCCAGCAGTTGGACAGGGGGGTATGATTCACCCCTCCAATTT. It yields the protein CASSWTGGYDSPLQF.